This T cell receptor beta chain was obtained from a study of T-cell reconstitution after alpha-beta-depleted transplantation in children. The CDR3 has 13 residues. Trimming shortened V by 6 bases and J by 8 bases, and 13 bases separated the two germline ends. This sample's TCRbeta library carried unique molecular identifier barcodes. TCRdb analysed the PCR reads with MiXCR anew, one entry per CDR3 protein. The sample consists of around 530,000 distinct CDR3 sequences, around a third of them appearing once. The clonotype was recovered from a human donor who donated a stem cell graft to a child with aplastic anemia. This sample comprised PBMCs from the stem cell graft donor, obtained from the stem cell graft. This rearrangement joins TRBV12-3 or TRBV12-4 to TRBJ1-4; D remains unclear. Here the CDR3 reads CASSRRAGEKLFF. CDR3 coding DNA: TGTGCCAGCAGCCGAAGGGCAGGAGAAAAACTGTTTTTT.